The rows below give T cell receptor beta chains drawn from one sample of a study of multiple sclerosis patients with progressive multifocal leukoencephalopathy. The assay was immunoSEQ multiplex PCR, and TCRdb's table has in-frame clones only and misses some. The data hold around 30,000 clones, with 89% observed a single time. The sample consisted of PBMCs. These receptors originate from a human donor with multiple sclerosis. The CDR3 runs from the conserved cysteine through the conserved F or W. The D gene is left open where the match is weak. Rows give clone size only sometimes, using once, few, many, or a class for an expanded clone.

TRBD2	TRBJ2-1	-	TRBV5-1	TGCGCCAGCAGCGCCGGACTAGCGGGAGTGGTCTACAATGAGCAGTTCTTC	CASSAGLAGVVYNEQFF
TRBD2	TRBJ2-3	few	TRBV15	TGTGCCACCAGCAGGAGGACTAGCTCTCTTCTGGATACGCAGTATTTT	CATSRRTSSLLDTQYF
-	TRBJ2-2	once	TRBV19	TGTGCCAGTACCCCGGGGGTGGGACGAGGCGGGGAGCTGTTTTTT	CASTPGVGRGGELFF
-	TRBJ2-7	-	TRBV19	TGTGCCAGTAGCAGTACAGGGTCTTCCTACGAGCAGTACTTC	CASSSTGSSYEQYF
TRBD1	TRBJ1-2	-	TRBV19	TGCGCCAGTAGTGGTGCAGGGGGAGGTGACTATGGCTACACCTTC	CASSGAGGGDYGYTF
-	TRBJ1-4	-	TRBV30	TGTGCCTGGGGTTCGACGGGTGCAACTAATGAAAAACTGTTTTTT	CAWGSTGATNEKLFF
-	TRBJ1-1	-	TRBV27	TGTGCCAGCAGGGCGGTTAATTACCCTGAAGCTTTCTTT	CASRAVNYPEAFF
TRBD1	TRBJ1-2	-	TRBV4-2	TGTGCCAGCAGCCAAGATAAAGCCGGGACAGCCCACTATGGCTACACCTTC	CASSQDKAGTAHYGYTF
TRBD1	TRBJ2-7	-	TRBV19	TGTGCCAGTAGTATAAGACAGGGGGGCGAGCAGTACTTC	CASSIRQGGEQYF
-	TRBJ2-1	once	TRBV7-9	TGTGCCAGCACCCGTCTTACGGTTTCCCCCTACAATGAGCAGTTCTTC	CASTRLTVSPYNEQFF
-	TRBJ2-7	-	TRBV5-4	TGTGCCAGCAGCCCCAGGTTTGGACCTACCTACGAGCAGTACTTC	CASSPRFGPTYEQYF
-	TRBJ1-2	-	TRBV19	TGTGCCAGTAACGCAGACGGGAAGAATAACTATGGCTACACCTTC	CASNADGKNNYGYTF
-	TRBJ2-3	-	TRBV28	TGTGCCAGCAGTTGGGGTGGGGCCTCGTATTTT	CASSWGGASYF
-	TRBJ2-7	-	TRBV7-8	TGTGCCAGCAGCTCGATCTACGAGCAGTACTTC	CASSSIYEQYF
-	TRBJ1-5	-	TRBV19	TGTGCCAGTAGAGGGGGATATAGCAATCAGCCCCAGCATTTT	CASRGGYSNQPQHF
TRBD2	TRBJ2-1	-	TRBV7-9	TGTGCCAGCAGCTTAGTGGGGACTAGTGGCAATGAGCAGTTCTTC	CASSLVGTSGNEQFF
-	TRBJ1-3	-	TRBV2	TGTGCCAGCAGCCTACAGGGTGGAAACACCATATATTTT	CASSLQGGNTIYF
TRBD2	TRBJ2-1	-	TRBV29-1	TGCAGCGGGGGACTAGCCGATGAGCAGTTCTTC	CSGGLADEQFF
-	TRBJ1-1	-	TRBV9	TGTGCCAGCAGCGTCACCGTGACGGGGGCCGACACTGAAGCTTTCTTT	CASSVTVTGADTEAFF
-	TRBJ1-1	-	TRBV5-1	TGCGCCAGCAGCTTGAAGAGGGTAGCTGAAGCTTTCTTT	CASSLKRVAEAFF
TRBD2	TRBJ2-3	-	TRBV5-1	TGCGCCAGCAGCTTGAGGGGCGGGAGTGGGGCAGATACGCAGTATTTT	CASSLRGGSGADTQYF
-	TRBJ2-7	-	TRBV6-6	TGTGCCAGCAGTTACTCGCGGGGACACGAGCAGTACTTC	CASSYSRGHEQYF
TRBD1	TRBJ1-2	few	TRBV11-1	TGTGCCAGCAGCTCAGGGGACAGGGTCTATGGCTACACCTTC	CASSSGDRVYGYTF
TRBD1	TRBJ2-7	-	TRBV2	TGTGCCAGCTCGACTAAGACAGGGGGCCTGGACGAGCAGTACTTC	CASSTKTGGLDEQYF
-	TRBJ1-5	-	TRBV27	TGTGCCAGCAGTTTATCTGGGTTTCAGCCCCAGCATTTT	CASSLSGFQPQHF
-	TRBJ1-1	-	TRBV19	TGTGCCAGTAAGGAGTGGGGAGGATCTGAAGCTTTCTTT	CASKEWGGSEAFF
-	TRBJ2-2	once	TRBV1	TGCACCAGTCTCTCCGGGGAGCTGTTTTTT	CTSLSGELFF
TRBD2	TRBJ2-7	-	TRBV25-1	TGTGCCAGCGCACGGACTAGCCACTACGAGCAGTACTTC	CASARTSHYEQYF
-	TRBJ2-7	once	TRBV5-8	TGTGCCAGCAGCTTACTTTCCAGGGGCGGGCACGAGCAGTACTTC	CASSLLSRGGHEQYF
TRBD1	TRBJ2-7	-	TRBV18	TGTGCCAGCGGCCGACAGGGGGCGCCCCACGAGCAGTACTTC	CASGRQGAPHEQYF
TRBD2	TRBJ2-1	-	TRBV7-9	TGTGCCAGCAGCTTGGCGGGGGGGTACAATGAGCAGTTCTTC	CASSLAGGYNEQFF
TRBD1	TRBJ2-3	-	TRBV2	TGTGCCAGCAGTTTGGGACAGGGAGGAACAGATACGCAGTATTTT	CASSLGQGGTDTQYF
TRBD1	TRBJ1-1	-	TRBV18	TGTGCCAGCTCACCCGGACAGGGGAGGAACACTGAAGCTTTCTTT	CASSPGQGRNTEAFF
TRBD2	TRBJ2-3	-	TRBV7-9	TGTGCCAGCAGCTTCGGACTAGCGTCAGGCACAGATACGCAGTATTTT	CASSFGLASGTDTQYF
-	TRBJ2-7	-	TRBV5-1	TGCGCCAGCAGCCCGCAGGACATCTCCTACGAGCAGTACTTC	CASSPQDISYEQYF
-	TRBJ2-4	-	TRBV7-2	TGTGCCAGCAGCTTGGCACCTCAGGGCCCACTAGCCAAAAACATTCAGTACTTC	CASSLAPQGPLAKNIQYF
TRBD1	TRBJ1-4	-	TRBV25-1	TGTGCCAGCAGCCCCAGGGGGTCTAATGAAAAACTGTTTTTT	CASSPRGSNEKLFF
TRBD2	TRBJ2-1	-	TRBV27	TGTGCCAGCGCCCCTAGCGGGAAAGGCTACAATGAGCAGTTCTTC	CASAPSGKGYNEQFF
-	TRBJ2-7	-	TRBV5-1	TGCGCCAGCAGCGCTAACAGGGCCGAGCAGTACTTC	CASSANRAEQYF
TRBD2	TRBJ2-2	-	TRBV18	TGTGCCAGCTCCTCGGGCGGACTAGCGGGAGCGAACACCGGGGAGCTGTTTTTT	CASSSGGLAGANTGELFF
TRBD2	TRBJ2-7	-	TRBV4-1	TGCGCCAGCAGCCAAGTCTCAGGACTAGCAGTGTACGAGCAGTACTTC	CASSQVSGLAVYEQYF
-	TRBJ2-5	-	TRBV10-3	TGTGCCACCGCTGAGATCCTGACACAGGGACGGAGGGAGACCCAGTACTTC	CATAEILTQGRRETQYF
-	TRBJ1-2	-	TRBV6-1	TGTGCCAGCAACGACGATAACTATGGCTACACCTTC	CASNDDNYGYTF
-	TRBJ2-1	-	TRBV5-1	TGCGCCAGCAGCTTGGCCGGCAGGGGAGGGGATGAGCAGTTCTTC	CASSLAGRGGDEQFF
TRBD1	TRBJ2-7	-	TRBV27	TGTGCCAGCAGTACCGGACAGGGGAATTACGAGCAGTACTTC	CASSTGQGNYEQYF